This T cell receptor beta chain comes out of a study of T cells in women clearing cervical HPV infection. General observations from the study: Controls had more TRBV6-7 (approximately 0.15%) than cases (about 0.11%).

Profiling relied on immunoSEQ multiplex PCR, and the TCRdb table lists in-frame clones only, not all of them. This listing includes tens of thousands of clones. V lost 5 bases to trimming and J lost 3 bases, with 13 bases between them. The CDR3 sequence is 14 residues long. CDR1 and CDR2 (germline): SNHLY, FYNNEI. In the case of this clone: The antigen is unknown. With the read ending 3 residues before the CDR3 end, the germline J gene is used to fill in that end.

This TCR came from a woman aged 18 to 75 with a cervical HPV16 infection that either progressed to CIN3+ or cleared (not recorded which). The chain links TRBV2 to TRBJ1-1; maybe TRBD1 (6 bases). What was sequenced was blood buffy coat. CDR3 protein: CASSLTGTYTEAFF. CDR3 DNA (partial): TGTGCCAGCAGTTTAACAGGGACGTACACTGAA.